This TCR beta chain was sequenced for a study of CD4 T cells in relation to SARS-CoV-2 and coronaviruses. As for the study in general: After less than eleven days of antigen culture, PBMC TCR beta CDR3s were sequenced.

This clone was picked up a small number of times. Its antigen is still unknown. Before the COVID-19 pandemic, during about 2010-2018, CD4+ T cells were taken from unexposed donors. Isolation of CD4+ T cells took place after around 11 days in culture. Unexposed-donor CD4+ T cells were probed with SARS-CoV-2 S/N and four cold-coronavirus spikes, cells permitting. General study results and limits: Crossreactive clones expanded significantly less to SARS-CoV-2 than monoreactive clones. About 65% of donors had memory CD4+ clonotypes crossrecognizing SARS-CoV-2 and common cold coronavirus spike.

Germline V lookup: CDR1 MNHNY, CDR2 SVGAGI (reference sequence). V lost 7 bases and J lost 6; bases outside the gene matches: 6. CDR3 length equals 12 residues. TCRdb's copy holds only in-frame clones and misses some; the assay was immunoSEQ multiplex PCR. Of 27,000 or so clones in the sample, about 80% were seen once. This chain links TRBV6-6 with TRBJ2-7; the match to TRBD1 covers 7 bases. Sequencing was carried out using CD4+ T cells from PBMCs, cultured in vitro. The clonotype comes from a human donor in good health. The DNA of the CDR3 is TGTGCCAGCAAGGGACAGAGGATCGAGCAGTACTTC. It codes for CASKGQRIEQYF.